This T cell receptor (beta chain) was identified during a study of T cell responses to AZD1222 COVID-19 vaccine. Study-wide points: The donor cohort was predominantly white British with a female majority, and clonal diversity may have been underestimated. Baseline testing showed seropositivity in only five to seven AZD1222 recipients.

Pooled in the analysis were second doses at about 4 or about 12 weeks. Sequenced by immunoSEQ multiplex PCR; TCRdb stores in-frame clones only, minus some. The profile covers some 120,000 clones, with approximately 88% appearing a single time and 4.5% to 6.5% taken by the ten largest. Remarks on this clone: Its antigen is unknown.

The germline gives CDR1 SGDLS, CDR2 YYNGEE. The CDR3 length is 16 residues. Trimming at V came to 3 bases and at J to 5 bases, leaving 13 bases not matched to a gene. The rearrangement uses TRBV9 and TRBJ2-5, with TRBD1 matching 7 bases. This sequence was found in an adult who received the AZD1222 COVID-19 vaccine. The sample here was peripheral blood, taken 28 days after the second AZD1222 dose. CDR3 sequence reads: CASSEYPEGARETQYF. The CDR3 DNA follows: TGTGCCAGCAGCGAATACCCCGAGGGGGCTCGCGAGACCCAGTACTTC.